This note documents a single TCR beta chain sequence. Its target is unknown. This record comes from a study of cytomegalovirus exposure and HLA in healthy donors. Study outcomes and limitations: Likely technical artifact: a cluster of highly shared sequence variants. Follow-up analysis later connected one missense variant in DCLRE1C with trimming of TCR beta V- and J-genes.

This CDR3 comprises 15 residues. Germline V CDR1 and CDR2: SEHNR, FQNEAQ (reference sequence). V was pared by 2 bases and J by 1 base, with 9 bases between. 13 Jbeta primers and 60 Vbeta primers were used for the PCR. TCRdb keeps only in-frame clones here, not all; method: immunoSEQ multiplex PCR. Found here are a few hundred thousand clones, approximately 82% of them singletons; the top ten hold under 8%. The sequenced sample consisted of PBMCs. The source of this sequence is an older woman in good health and CMV-seropositive. V gene TRBV7-9 combines with J gene TRBJ2-1, with D maybe TRBD2 (6 bases). The CDR3 here is CASSLRRGSYNEQFF. CDR3 bases: TGTGCCAGCAGCTTAAGACGGGGGTCCTACAATGAGCAGTTCTTC.